Listed here are 21 T cell receptor beta chains from one sample, sequenced in a study of cytomegalovirus exposure and HLA in healthy donors. It was with 60 Vbeta and 13 Jbeta primers that the PCR ran. Sequencing was performed with immunoSEQ multiplex PCR; in TCRdb, only in-frame clones are kept and a portion is missing. The repertoire holds 99,000 or so clones, with over 65% as singletons. Sequenced: PBMCs. Source of these receptors: a man in his forties in good health and CMV-seropositive.

V is TRBV21-1 and J is TRBJ1-1; the D call TRBD1 from the table was never checked on the DNA. TRBV21-1 is shown as a pseudogene. There are 16 residues in the CDR3. CDR3 coding DNA: TGTGCCAGCAGCAAAACAGGGGAAGTCGGGAACACTGAAGCTTTCTTT. Translation: CASSKTGEVGNTEAFF.

On this clone: One end of the junction is discordant with germline, which a read error may explain. The rearrangement uses TRBV2 and TRBJ2-6, with TRBD1 as a possible D gene (5 bases). The CDR3 length is 16 residues. Per the germline V gene, CDR1 is SNHLY and CDR2 is FYNNEI. CDR3 bases: TGTGCCAGCAGTTCCGGCCGGGCCTCTGGGGCCAACGGCCTGACTTTC. Translating gives CASSSGRASGANGLTF.

CDR3 region: CASRSSQNNSPLHF. DNA for the CDR3: TGTGCCAGCAGAAGTTCCCAGAATAATTCACCCCTCCACTTT. The chain has TRBV7-9 and TRBJ1-6; D remains ambiguous. Germline V gene lookup returns CDR1 SEHNR and CDR2 FQNEAQ (reference sequence). The CDR3 consists of 14 residues. The V end was cut by 6 bases, the J end by 5 bases, with 11 bases between.

This chain connects TRBV7-6 to TRBJ2-7; TRBD1 agrees at 7 bases. Germline trimming cut 5 bases from V and 5 bases from J; bases unmatched to any gene: 6. CDR3 length: 13 residues. Germline V gene sequence: CDR1 SGHVS, CDR2 FNYEAQ. The CDR3 protein is CASSVTGTDEQYF. CDR3 in DNA: TGTGCCAGCAGCGTCACCGGGACAGACGAGCAGTACTTC.

The rearrangement joins TRBV7-3 to TRBJ2-2, with D unresolved. Germline V gene sequence: CDR1 SGHTA, CDR2 FQGTGA. V was cut by 2 bases and J by 7 bases, with 8 bases left in between. The CDR3 consists of 13 residues. The CDR3 here is CASSLELGGELFF. The DNA of the CDR3 is TGTGCCAGCAGCTTAGAGCTAGGCGGGGAGCTGTTTTTT.

The chain joins TRBV7-2 to TRBJ2-1; 10 positions agree with TRBD2. This CDR3 region has 15 residues. CDR1 and CDR2 (germline): SGHTA, FQGNSA. Losses at the gene ends were 5 bases for V and 2 bases for J; bases not matched to a gene: 3. In DNA, the CDR3 is TGTGCCAGCAGCCGAGCGGGGGGGACCTACAATGAGCAGTTCTTC. Amino acid sequence: CASSRAGGTYNEQFF.

The V gene is TRBV6-5, the J gene TRBJ1-5, with D maybe TRBD1 (6 bases). The germline V and J ends were trimmed by 5 bases and 2 bases, with 10 bases remaining between them. This CDR3 has 14 amino acids. Germline V gives CDR1 MNHEY, CDR2 SVGAGI. In nucleotides, the CDR3 is TGTGCCAGCAGTCTACAGGGTGGCAATCAGCCCCAGCATTTT. Its translation: CASSLQGGNQPQHF.

The V gene is TRBV28, the J gene TRBJ1-4, with 8 bases aligning to TRBD1. The CDR3 runs 16 residues. Germline V gene lookup returns CDR1 MDHEN and CDR2 SYDVKM. J was trimmed by 3 bases and V by 0 bases; bases with no gene match: 3. The CDR3 nucleotides are TGTGCCAGCAGTTTATGGGACAGGGACTCTAATGAAAAACTGTTTTTT. It codes for CASSLWDRDSNEKLFF.

The chain is built from TRBV7-2 and TRBJ2-3; maybe TRBD2 (7 bases). Deletions cut 7 bases from V and 0 bases from J, with 14 bases between. Germline CDR1 is SGHTA and CDR2 is FQGNSA. The CDR3 runs 15 residues. This CDR3 reads CASNSRGLSTDTQYF. The CDR3 DNA reads as TGTGCCAGCAACTCGCGGGGGCTTAGCACAGATACGCAGTATTTT.

The chain joins TRBV7-9 to TRBJ2-2; D perhaps matches TRBD1 (6 bases). Deletions cut 5 bases from V and 6 bases from J, with 16 bases between. CDR3 length equals 15 residues. Germline CDR1 reads SEHNR; CDR2 reads FQNEAQ (reference sequence). The CDR3 coding sequence is TGTGCCAGCAGCCTAGGACAGATTACATCCGGGGAGCTGTTTTTT. This codes for CASSLGQITSGELFF. The full variable domain, its missing parts supplied by reference TRBV7-9 and TRBJ2-2, is DTGVSQNPRHKITKRGQNVTFRCDPISEHNRLYWYRQTLGQGPEFLTYFQNEAQLEKSRLLSDRFSAERPKGSFSTLEIQRTEQGDSAMYLCASSLGQITSGELFFGEGSRLTVL.

The chain combines TRBV6-1 with TRBJ1-2, with no clear D. CDR1 is MNHNS and CDR2 is SASEGT in the germline V gene. The CDR3 sequence is 12 residues long. Trimming took 3 bases from V and 2 from J, leaving 4 bases between them. The CDR3 DNA sequence: TGTGCCAGCAGTGACAGGAACTATGGCTACACCTTC. Protein product: CASSDRNYGYTF.

The J gene is TRBJ1-1, the V gene TRBV5-6; D is ambiguous. This CDR3 has 13 residues. Deletions cut 2 bases from V and 3 bases from J, with 8 bases between. Looked up from germline, CDR1 is SGHDT and CDR2 is YYEEEE. CDR3 residues: CASSLTEDTEAFF. The DNA for the CDR3 is TGTGCCAGCAGCTTAACAGAAGACACTGAAGCTTTCTTT.

The chain links TRBV2 to TRBJ2-1; 7 positions agree with TRBD1. The V segment lost 2 bases and the J segment 2 bases; nucleotides outside the gene matches: 6. Per germline, CDR1 SNHLY and CDR2 FYNNEI. The CDR3 covers 16 residues. The CDR3 nucleotides are TGTGCCAGCAGTGAATTGTACAGGGGACCCTACAATGAGCAGTTCTTC. Its translation is CASSELYRGPYNEQFF.

V gene TRBV19 combines with J gene TRBJ2-1, with unresolved D. Germline V gives CDR1 LNHDA, CDR2 SQIVND (reference sequence). The CDR3 covers 13 residues. Trimming shortened V by 3 bases and J by 8 bases, and 11 bases separated the two germline ends. In nucleotides, the CDR3 is TGTGCCAGTAGTATTATTAGCCGGGATGAGCAGTTCTTC. It is translated as CASSIISRDEQFF.

V and J are TRBV7-2 and TRBJ1-4; tentatively, D is TRBD1 (6 bases). The V end lost 4 bases, the J end lost 10 bases, and 19 bases lay between the germline ends. Germline V gene data show CDR1 as SGHTA and CDR2 as FQGNSA. This CDR3 is 15 amino acids long. CDR3 nucleotide sequence: TGTGCCAGCAGCTACTCCGGGACAAATTATGCAAAACTGTTTTTT. Its translation: CASSYSGTNYAKLFF.

V gene TRBV19 combines with J gene TRBJ2-1, with no clear D. V lost 0 bases, J lost 5 bases, and 14 bases lay in between. The CDR3 is 16 residues long. Germline CDR1 and CDR2: LNHDA and SQIVND (reference sequence). In DNA form, the CDR3 reads TGTGCCAGTAGTATAGAAGGAATGACTTCCGACAATGAGCAGTTCTTC. As protein: CASSIEGMTSDNEQFF. Based on the CDR3 plus reference TRBV19 and TRBJ2-1, the full variable domain is DGGITQSPKYLFRKEGQNVTLSCEQNLNHDAMYWYRQDPGQGLRLIYYSQIVNDFQKGDIAEGYSVSREKKESFPLTVTSAQKNPTAFYLCASSIEGMTSDNEQFFGPGTRLTVL.

V usage is TRBV7-6 and J usage is TRBJ2-1; 14 bases fit TRBD2. This CDR3 has 17 amino acids. Germline CDR1 is SGHVS and CDR2 is FNYEAQ. Losses at the gene ends were 6 bases for V and 7 bases for J; bases not matched to a gene: 11. The CDR3 DNA reads TGTGCCAGCAGTAGCTGGACTAGCGGGGGGCCCTTGAATGAGCAGTTCTTC. It codes for CASSSWTSGGPLNEQFF.

The chain carries TRBV7-3 and TRBJ1-1; 7 bases match TRBD1. CDR3 length equals 14 residues. With 4 bases clipped from V and 5 bases from J, the junction kept 7 bases outside the gene matches. CDR1 and CDR2 from the germline V gene are SGHTA and FQGTGA. CDR3 region: CASSSEQGLTEAFF. DNA of the CDR3: TGTGCCAGCAGCTCGGAACAGGGGTTAACTGAAGCTTTCTTT. The variable domain in full, with the rest retrieved from reference TRBV7-3 and TRBJ1-1, is GAGVSQTPSNKVTEKGKYVELRCDPISGHTALYWYRQSLGQGPEFLIYFQGTGAADDSGLPNDRFFAVRPEGSVSTLKIQRTERGDSAVYLCASSSEQGLTEAFFGQGTRLTVV.

The chain links TRBV11-2 to TRBJ2-5; D is unresolved. Germline CDR1 and CDR2: SGHAT and FQNNGV. V was cut by 9 bases and J by 2 bases, with 19 bases left in between. CDR3 length: 15 amino acids. CDR3 sequence reads: CASGPGFGEQETQYF. In DNA, the CDR3 is TGTGCCAGTGGCCCCGGGTTCGGCGAGCAAGAGACCCAGTACTTC.

V is TRBV6-5 and J is TRBJ2-3; the match to TRBD2 covers 7 bases. The CDR3 covers 15 residues. V gave up 5 bases and J gave up 3 bases; unmatched junction bases: 8. Germline V gene data show CDR1 as MNHEY and CDR2 as SVGAGI. In DNA form, the CDR3 reads TGTGCCAGCAGTCCGGCGGGAGTTACAACAGATACGCAGTATTTT. The encoded protein is CASSPAGVTTDTQYF.

This rearrangement joins TRBV28 to TRBJ1-5; D not certain. The CDR3 has 13 amino acids. The ends were cut back, 6 bases at V and 2 bases at J, with 8 bases in the middle. CDR1 and CDR2 (germline): MDHEN, SYDVKM. The CDR3 is CASRGRRNQPQHF. CDR3 DNA sequence: TGTGCCAGCAGGGGCCGACGCAATCAGCCCCAGCATTTT.